The clone carrying this T cell receptor beta chain was seen a single time. Measured with immunoSEQ multiplex PCR; TCRdb has only the in-frame clones, and not every one. Found here are roughly 80,000 clones, around 94% of them singletons; the top ten hold roughly 2.1%. The data derive from a study of cytomegalovirus exposure and HLA in healthy donors. The CDR3 is 11 residues long. With 3 bases removed from V and 5 bases from J, the gap between germline ends came to 5 bases. From germline, CDR1 is DFQATT and CDR2 SNEGSKA (reference sequence). Sequenced: PBMCs. This receptor was taken from a woman aged 18-29 years in good health and CMV-seronegative. The V gene is TRBV20-1, the J gene TRBJ2-1, with D perhaps matching TRBD2 (5 bases). CDR3 residues: CSAREDNEQFF. DNA of the CDR3: TGCAGTGCTAGGGAGGACAATGAGCAGTTCTTC.